One sample yielded the 32 T cell receptor beta chains listed below, sequenced in a study of blood T cells in healthy people across ages. Combining a sample-barcoded 5' primer with a J-beta primer mix, a second PCR ran for 7 to 11 cycles. TCRdb redid the calling of the 5' RACE reads with MiXCR, one entry per CDR3 protein. The sample yields 1.5 million or so distinct CDR3 sequences, approximately 42% seen once. The sample comprised blood. The origin of the receptors is a woman under 30 in good health.

As concerns this clonotype: One base away lies a much larger clone, so this may be a sequencing read error. V usage is TRBV4-3 and J usage is TRBJ2-7, with a weak D call TRBD2 (6 bases). The CDR3 contains 15 residues. The germline V gene has CDR1 LGHNA and CDR2 YSLEER. Trimming pared 1 base from V and 7 bases from J, leaving 17 bases between. The CDR3 nucleotides are TGCGCCAGCAGCCAAGTCCGAGCGGACTACAATGAGCAGTACTTC. It specifies CASSQVRADYNEQYF.

The chain is built from TRBV7-2 and TRBJ2-7; 9 bases are a match to TRBD1. The DNA end lines up better with TRBJ2-5; the J call may be wrong. The CDR3 extends over 15 amino acids. Germline CDR1 and CDR2: SGHTA and FQGNSA. The DNA for the CDR3 is TGTGCCAGCAGCTTAGCCGGGACAGGGTTTGAGACCCAGTACTTC. The encoded protein is CASSLAGTGFETQYF.

V is TRBV6-6 and J is TRBJ1-2, with no clear D. V was clipped by 3 bases and J by 3 bases, with 11 bases between them. Germline V gene sequence: CDR1 MNHNY, CDR2 SVGAGI (reference sequence). The CDR3 spans 14 residues. CDR3 in amino acids: CASSYVSIDYGYTF. The CDR3 nucleotides read TGTGCCAGCAGTTATGTGTCTATAGACTATGGCTACACCTTC.

The chain uses TRBV6-2 or TRBV6-3 and TRBJ2-2; the D call may be TRBD1 or TRBD2 (5 bases each). The CDR3 has 13 amino acids. CDR1 is MNHEY and CDR2 is SVGEGT in the germline V gene. V lost 8 bases, J lost 7 bases, and 14 bases lay in between. The CDR3 DNA is TGTGCCAGCGGGACCAACTGGAGCGGGGAGCTGTTTTTT. It codes for CASGTNWSGELFF.

The V call is TRBV7-9, the J call TRBJ2-7; no clear D. The CDR3 spans 17 residues. In germline, CDR1 is SEHNR, CDR2 FQNEAQ (reference sequence). V was cut by 2 bases and J by 3 bases, with 20 bases left in between. CDR3 sequence (DNA): TGTGCCAGCAGCTTACCTCAAGCTTCAGTGGGGTACTACGAGCAGTACTTC. It translates to CASSLPQASVGYYEQYF.

Many counts were recorded for this clonotype. The V call is TRBV9, the J call TRBJ2-7, with TRBD2 identical over 7 bases. Germline CDR1 reads SGDLS; CDR2 reads YYNGEE. The CDR3 has 14 amino acids. Germline trimming cut 1 base from V and 0 bases from J; bases unmatched to any gene: 1. The DNA for the CDR3 is TGTGCCAGCAGCGTATCGGGGGGCTCCTACGAGCAGTACTTC. This gives the protein CASSVSGGSYEQYF.

The chain couples TRBV6-6 to TRBJ2-2; 7 positions agree with TRBD1. The CDR3 sequence is 17 residues long. The germline V gene has CDR1 MNHNY and CDR2 SVGAGI (reference sequence). The junction had 8 bases not matched to a gene; V was cut back by 4 bases and J by 0 bases. The CDR3 nucleotides read TGTGCCAGCAGTTCCTATAACAGGGGTGCGAACACCGGGGAGCTGTTTTTT. Amino acid sequence: CASSSYNRGANTGELFF.

The chain uses TRBV11-3 and TRBJ1-2; 8 nucleotides agree with TRBD1. V dropped 5 bases and J dropped 4; count of bases not matched to a gene: 6. The CDR3 extends over 14 amino acids. Germline CDR1 is SGHNT and CDR2 is YENEEA. The CDR3 nucleotides read TGTGCCAGCAGCGCAGGGGGCAGCGGCTATGGCTACACCTTC. Its protein is CASSAGGSGYGYTF.

CDR3 protein: CASSFAGANTGELFF. The CDR3 nucleotides read TGTGCCAGCAGTTTTGCAGGGGCGAACACCGGGGAGCTGTTTTTT. This chain joins TRBV12-3 or TRBV12-4 and TRBJ2-2, with D perhaps matching TRBD1 (6 bases). The ends were cut back, 3 bases at V and 0 bases at J, with 8 bases in the middle. The CDR3 extends over 15 amino acids.

The chain carries TRBV27 and TRBJ2-1; 11 nucleotides agree with TRBD2. This CDR3 contains 17 residues. V lost 5 bases, J lost 2 bases, and 8 bases stayed unmatched. Germline loops: CDR1 MNHEY, CDR2 SMNVEV (reference sequence). CDR3 sequence reads: CASSPPSLAGAYNEQFF. The CDR3 bases are TGTGCCAGCAGTCCCCCTTCACTAGCGGGAGCCTACAATGAGCAGTTCTTC.

Only a few counts were recorded for this clonotype. J is TRBJ1-1 and V is TRBV21-1. TRBV21-1 is described as a pseudogene. This CDR3 comprises 14 residues. The CDR3 DNA reads TGTGCCAGCAGCAAACTTGACACATACACTGAAGCTTTCTTT. Translating it yields CASSKLDTYTEAFF.

The rearrangement uses TRBV29-1 and TRBJ1-1; maybe TRBD1 (5 bases). This CDR3 comprises 15 residues. V was clipped by 5 bases and J by 2 bases, with 18 bases between them. The V gene's germline CDR1 is SQVTM and CDR2 ANQGSEA. In DNA, the CDR3 is TGCAGCGTTTCAGGCCAGGGACCGGGAAACACTGAAGCTTTCTTT. It yields the protein CSVSGQGPGNTEAFF. The entire variable domain, with the rest obtained from reference TRBV29-1 and TRBJ1-1, is as follows: SAVISQKPSRDICQRGTSLTIQCQVDSQVTMMFWYRQQPGQSLTLIATANQGSEATYESGFVIDKFPISRPNLTFSTLTVSNMSPEDSSIYLCSVSGQGPGNTEAFFGQGTRLTVV.

The rearrangement links TRBV7-8 to TRBJ2-3; 7 bases match TRBD2. The germline V gene has CDR1 SGHVS and CDR2 FQNEAQ. This CDR3 spans 15 amino acids. With 7 bases clipped from V and 8 bases from J, the junction kept 15 bases outside the gene matches. CDR3 sequence reads: CASNRPAGEMGTQYF. DNA of the CDR3: TGTGCCAGCAACCGACCGGCGGGAGAAATGGGTACGCAGTATTTT.

V is TRBV24-1 and J is TRBJ2-7; D call uncertain. The CDR3 consists of 13 residues. Trimming shortened V by 7 bases and J by 2 bases, and 11 bases separated the two germline ends. The germline V gene encodes CDR1 KGHDR and CDR2 SFDVKD. For the CDR3, the DNA is TGTGCCACCAGCTCGAATAGCCCCTACGAGCAGTACTTC. Translated: CATSSNSPYEQYF.

This clonotype was seen a few times. The gene calls are TRBV20-1 and TRBJ2-7; D call uncertain. Between the trimmed V and J ends, which lost 4 bases and 5 bases, there was a span of 15 bases. This CDR3 has 13 amino acids. Germline V CDR1 and CDR2: DFQATT, SNEGSKA (reference sequence). CDR3 protein: CSATRRPSNEQYF. Here the CDR3 DNA reads TGCAGTGCTACCCGGAGACCCTCTAACGAGCAGTACTTC.

This chain links TRBV6-2 or TRBV6-3 with TRBJ2-2, with unresolved D. Per germline, CDR1 MNHEY and CDR2 SVGEGT. Trimming removed 6 bases from V and 2 bases from J, with 13 bases in between. CDR3 length: 15 residues. CDR3 nucleotide sequence: TGTGCCAGCAGACGAACACCATCCAACACCGGGGAGCTGTTTTTT. Translated, it gives CASRRTPSNTGELFF.

The rearrangement joins TRBV10-3 to TRBJ1-6; D unresolved. The CDR3 length is 14 residues. Germline loops: CDR1 ENHRY, CDR2 SYGVKD. V was clipped by 6 bases and J by 5 bases, with 11 bases between them. The CDR3 sequence is CAIRPDGDNSPLHF. CDR3 coding DNA: TGTGCCATCAGACCCGACGGGGATAATTCACCCCTCCACTTT.

The chain uses TRBV5-6 and TRBJ2-7; D perhaps matches TRBD1 (6 bases). Looked up from germline, CDR1 is SGHDT and CDR2 is YYEEEE. V was pared by 2 bases and J by 2 bases, with 11 bases between. The CDR3 runs to 14 residues. DNA for the CDR3: TGTGCCAGCAGCTTTGGACAGTTTCCCTACGAGCAGTACTTC. Protein: CASSFGQFPYEQYF.

The chain recombines TRBV12-3 or TRBV12-4 with TRBJ1-5, with D tentatively TRBD1 (6 bases). V shed 1 base and J shed 1 base, with 17 bases lying between them. The CDR3 length is 18 residues. In nucleotides, the CDR3 is TGTGCCAGCAGTTTAGGGCCGGGACACAACACGAGCAATCAGCCCCAGCATTTT. It is translated as CASSLGPGHNTSNQPQHF.

A few counts support this clonotype. V is TRBV13 and J is TRBJ2-1, with D hard to call. This CDR3 is built from 13 residues. V lost 5 bases and J 7 bases, leaving 12 bases between the germline ends. Germline loops: CDR1 PRHDT, CDR2 FYEKMQ (reference sequence). CDR3 protein: CASSLSDLNEQFF. CDR3 DNA sequence: TGTGCCAGCAGCCTATCAGACTTAAATGAGCAGTTCTTC.

This clonotype was seen more than once but under ten times. The rearrangement joins TRBV4-1 to TRBJ1-1; TRBD1 is a possible D gene (5 bases). Trimming removed 0 bases from V and 1 base from J, with 12 bases in between. CDR1 is MGHRA, CDR2 YSYEKL, per germline. The CDR3 is 16 residues long. The CDR3 region has the DNA TGCGCCAGCAGCCAAGATGGAGGGACGGGGAACACTGAAGCTTTCTTT. Translation gives CASSQDGGTGNTEAFF.

This clonotype was detected a few times. This chain links TRBV9 with TRBJ1-1; D is possibly TRBD1 (5 bases). CDR1 SGDLS and CDR2 YYNGEE come from the germline V gene. This CDR3 contains 13 residues. Trimming stripped 0 bases from V and 5 bases from J, with 8 bases between. CDR3 amino acids: CASSVAGTTEAFF. CDR3 bases: TGTGCCAGCAGCGTAGCCGGGACGACTGAAGCTTTCTTT. Filled out from reference TRBV9 and TRBJ1-1, the complete variable domain reads DSGVTQTPKHLITATGQRVTLRCSPRSGDLSVYWYQQSLDQGLQFLIQYYNGEERAKGNILERFSAQQFPDLHSELNLSSLELGDSALYFCASSVAGTTEAFFGQGTRLTVV.

The V gene is TRBV3-1, the J gene TRBJ2-1; 10 positions agree with TRBD1. J lost 2 bases, V lost 4 bases, and 8 bases had no gene match. Germline V gene data show CDR1 as LGHDT and CDR2 as YNNKEL (reference sequence). This CDR3 has 17 residues. This CDR3 is CASSLHPGQGPYNEQFF. The CDR3 coding sequence is TGTGCCAGCAGCCTCCATCCGGGACAGGGGCCCTACAATGAGCAGTTCTTC.

This clonotype was detected only a few times. The rearrangement uses TRBV12-3 or TRBV12-4 and TRBJ1-6, with 7 bases identical to TRBD1. The junction had 8 bases not matched to a gene; V was cut back by 5 bases and J by 4 bases. The CDR3 is 16 amino acids. CDR3 sequence (DNA): TGTGCCAGCAGTCCTTTCTCGGGACAGTATAATTCACCCCTCCACTTT. Protein product: CASSPFSGQYNSPLHF.

V and J are TRBV6-2 or TRBV6-3 and TRBJ2-4, with unresolved D. The J call is uncertain, as TRBJ2-7 better fits the DNA end. Germline CDR1 MNHEY, CDR2 SVGEGT. There are 14 residues in the CDR3. CDR3 bases: TGTGCCAGCAGTTCCCTCCTCTTCTCCTACGAGCAGTACTTC. It codes for CASSSLLFSYEQYF.

V gene TRBV25-1 combines with J gene TRBJ2-5; 13 bases are shared with TRBD2. V gave up 7 bases and J gave up 11 bases; unmatched junction bases: 19. This CDR3 is built from 17 residues. Germline assignment: CDR1 MGHDK and CDR2 SYGVNS. CDR3 loop: CASISGLAGAAYNEQYF. The DNA for the CDR3 is TGTGCCAGCATTTCCGGACTAGCGGGGGCCGCCTACAATGAGCAGTACTTC.

This clonotype was observed a handful of times. This rearrangement joins TRBV10-3 to TRBJ2-5, with 8 positions matching TRBD1. J was trimmed by 3 bases and V by 3 bases; bases with no gene match: 3. The CDR3 is 14 residues long. CDR1 and CDR2 from the germline V gene are ENHRY and SYGVKD. The CDR3 sequence is CAISDTGGEETQYF. The DNA for the CDR3 is TGTGCCATCAGTGACACAGGGGGAGAAGAGACCCAGTACTTC.

V and J are TRBV18 and TRBJ2-4, with a tentative D call TRBD2 (5 bases). The J call may be faulty, since TRBJ2-7 better matches the DNA end. Germline V lookup: CDR1 KGHSH, CDR2 LQKENI. The CDR3 totals 17 residues. The CDR3 protein is CASSPRYRGNSGSEQYF. CDR3 sequence (DNA): TGTGCCAGCTCACCGAGATACCGGGGTAACTCGGGAAGCGAGCAGTACTTC.

This clonotype was found a few times. The J gene is TRBJ2-7, the V gene TRBV4-3; no definite D call. V gave up 1 base and J gave up 3 bases, with 10 bases separating them. This CDR3 region has 14 residues. In germline, CDR1 is LGHNA, CDR2 YSLEER. CDR3 DNA: TGCGCCAGCAGCCAAGCCCGCGGCGACTACGAGCAGTACTTC. Its protein is CASSQARGDYEQYF.

This chain connects TRBV5-5 to TRBJ2-2; no reliable D call. Looked up from germline, CDR1 is SGHKS and CDR2 is YYEKEE (reference sequence). V was shortened by 0 bases and J by 6 bases, with 6 bases between the two germline ends. The CDR3 covers 13 residues. In DNA form, the CDR3 reads TGTGCCAGCAGCTTGGCCCCGCCCGGGGAGCTGTTTTTT. Translated: CASSLAPPGELFF. The entire variable domain, with the rest obtained from reference TRBV5-5 and TRBJ2-2, is as follows: DAGVTQSPTHLIKTRGQQVTLRCSPISGHKSVSWYQQVLGQGPQFIFQYYEKEERGRGNFPDRFSARQFPNYSSELNVNALLLGDSALYLCASSLAPPGELFFGEGSRLTVL.

The rearrangement uses TRBV7-2 and TRBJ1-4; D uncertain. The CDR3 is 14 amino acids. Germline CDR1 SGHTA, CDR2 FQGNSA. Deletions cut 1 base from V and 8 bases from J, with 11 bases between. The DNA of the CDR3 is TGTGCCAGCAGCTTAGACCCTCCCTGGGAAAAACTGTTTTTT. It codes for CASSLDPPWEKLFF.

This clonotype was observed a handful of times. The chain combines TRBV4-2 with TRBJ2-7; the D call may be TRBD1 or TRBD2 (5 bases each). V lost 4 bases and J lost 2, with 15 bases in between. This CDR3 is built from 15 residues. Looked up from germline, CDR1 is LGHNA and CDR2 is YNFKEQ. This CDR3 is CASSRPGTEAYEQYF. The CDR3 bases are TGTGCCAGCAGCCGTCCTGGGACGGAGGCCTACGAGCAGTACTTC.